A selection of T cell receptor beta chains follows, all from one sample in a study of shared clonotypes between healthy human individuals. Only in-frame clones appear in the TCRdb table, and some are missing; sequencing was by immunoSEQ multiplex PCR. The table records some 2 million clones, less than 95% of them present only once. Sequenced sample: naive CD8+ T cells sorted from blood. These receptors all stem from a man younger than 30 in good health. The CDR3 runs from the conserved cysteine through the conserved F or W. The D gene is left open where the match is weak. Clone size is shown for a subset of rows, as once, few, many or a class of expanded clone.

j_call,d_call,clone_size,v_call,cdr3_aa,cdr3_nt
TRBJ1-2,TRBD1,-,TRBV19,CASSTVGEGADYGYTF,TGTGCCAGTAGTACCGTCGGGGAGGGGGCTGACTATGGCTACACCTTC
TRBJ1-5,-,-,TRBV28,CASRRDSGGNQPQHF,TGTGCCAGCAGACGCGACTCCGGCGGCAATCAGCCCCAGCATTTT
TRBJ2-2,TRBD2,-,TRBV6-9,CASSYSGLAGGHRELFF,TGTGCCAGCAGTTATTCCGGACTAGCGGGGGGTCACCGAGAGCTGTTTTTT
TRBJ2-1,TRBD1,-,TRBV6-1,CASSARQGPYNEQFF,TGTGCCAGCAGTGCTAGACAGGGACCCTACAATGAGCAGTTCTTC
TRBJ1-1,-,-,TRBV4-3,CASSHTEGGTEAFF,TGCGCCAGCAGCCATACGGAGGGGGGAACTGAAGCTTTCTTT
TRBJ1-2,-,-,TRBV6-1,CASSEGSGDGYGYTF,TGTGCCAGCAGTGAAGGGTCAGGGGACGGCTATGGCTACACCTTC
TRBJ2-3,TRBD2,-,TRBV4-3,CASSRATSEDTQYF,TGCGCCAGCAGCCGCGCGACTAGCGAAGATACGCAGTATTTT
TRBJ2-3,-,-,TRBV5-6,CASSLQLGGPRTDTQYF,TGTGCCAGCAGCTTACAGCTCGGGGGTCCTCGCACAGATACGCAGTATTTT
TRBJ1-2,TRBD1,-,TRBV6-1,CASSELTGGNYGYTF,TGTGCCAGCAGTGAATTGACAGGGGGAAACTATGGCTACACCTTC
TRBJ2-1,TRBD2,-,TRBV4-3,CASSQGPQLFEGGRFYNEQFF,TGCGCCAGCAGCCAAGGCCCGCAACTATTTGAGGGAGGGCGGTTCTACAATGAGCAGTTCTTC
TRBJ2-2,-,-,TRBV6-6,CASSYSGGADTGELFF,TGTGCCAGCAGTTACTCGGGCGGGGCAGACACCGGGGAGCTGTTTTTT
TRBJ1-3,-,-,TRBV6-1,CASAGNTIYF,TGTGCCAGCGCGGGAAACACCATATATTTT
TRBJ2-7,-,-,TRBV27,CASSLTGWPSSAYEQYF,TGTGCCAGCAGTTTAACTGGCTGGCCTTCATCCGCCTACGAGCAGTACTTC
TRBJ2-7,TRBD1,-,TRBV5-8,CASSKGQSYEQYF,TGTGCCAGCAGCAAGGGACAGTCCTACGAGCAGTACTTC
TRBJ2-1,-,-,TRBV30,CAWSRVSSYNEQFF,TGTGCCTGGAGTAGAGTGAGCTCCTACAATGAGCAGTTCTTC
TRBJ1-1,-,-,TRBV7-2,CASSSAPNTEAFF,TGTGCCAGCAGCTCAGCCCCGAACACTGAAGCTTTCTTT
TRBJ2-7,TRBD1,-,TRBV11-2,CASSLEPQGAYEQYF,TGTGCCAGCAGCTTAGAACCGCAGGGGGCTTACGAGCAGTACTTC
TRBJ1-1,-,few,TRBV6-6,CASSYSPAGNTEAFF,TGTGCCAGCAGTTACTCACCCGCAGGGAACACTGAAGCTTTCTTT
TRBJ2-1,-,-,TRBV7-2,CASSFALKRGTDNEQFF,TGTGCCAGCAGCTTCGCCTTGAAACGCGGGACGGACAATGAGCAGTTCTTC
TRBJ2-5,TRBD1,-,TRBV5-1,CASSSGQLYQETQYF,TGCGCCAGCAGCTCGGGACAGCTGTACCAAGAGACCCAGTACTTC
TRBJ1-6,-,-,TRBV7-9,CASSLGDIRSPLHF,TGTGCCAGCAGCTTGGGGGACATTAGGTCACCCCTCCACTTT
TRBJ2-7,TRBD1,-,TRBV19,CASSIDPGTGIYEQYF,TGTGCCAGTAGTATAGATCCCGGGACAGGGATCTACGAGCAGTACTTC
TRBJ2-5,-,-,TRBV18,CASSPPLDNTQTQYF,TGTGCCAGCTCACCACCGCTAGACAACACACAGACCCAGTACTTC
TRBJ2-2,TRBD1,-,TRBV27,CASSPGQGITGELFF,TGTGCCAGCAGCCCGGGACAGGGGATCACCGGGGAGCTGTTTTTT
TRBJ1-6,TRBD1,-,TRBV30,CAWAPGQGNSPLHF,TGTGCCTGGGCACCGGGACAGGGTAATTCACCCCTCCACTTT
TRBJ2-7,TRBD2,-,TRBV10-3,CAISGLASPYEQYF,TGTGCCATCAGCGGACTAGCGAGTCCCTACGAGCAGTACTTC
TRBJ2-6,TRBD1,-,TRBV28,CASSFRGPGANVLTF,TGTGCCAGCAGTTTTAGGGGGCCTGGGGCCAACGTCCTGACTTTC
TRBJ2-5,TRBD1,-,TRBV5-1,CASSFTAGQGGPETQYF,TGCGCCAGCAGCTTTACTGCTGGACAGGGAGGACCGGAAACCCAGTACTTC
TRBJ1-6,-,-,TRBV5-4,CASSLWGRDSPLHF,TGTGCCAGCAGCTTGTGGGGCCGGGATTCACCCCTCCACTTT
TRBJ2-7,-,few,TRBV30,CASRQASYEQYF,TGTGCCTCCAGACAGGCTTCCTACGAGCAGTACTTC
TRBJ1-1,-,-,TRBV29-1,CSSQGPENTEAFF,TGCAGCTCACAGGGCCCGGAGAACACTGAAGCTTTCTTT
TRBJ1-1,-,-,TRBV4-1,CASSTRQGRMNTEAFF,TGCGCCAGCAGCACCCGGCAGGGGAGGATGAACACTGAAGCTTTCTTT
TRBJ2-7,TRBD1,-,TRBV7-9,CASSFTDRGLREQYF,TGTGCCAGCAGCTTTACGGACAGGGGGCTGAGAGAGCAGTACTTC
TRBJ2-1,TRBD1,once,TRBV7-9,CASSLGQGGYNEQFF,TGTGCCAGCAGCCTGGGACAGGGGGGTTACAATGAGCAGTTCTTC
TRBJ2-7,-,-,TRBV9,CASSVSGSYEQYF,TGTGCCAGCAGCGTGTCCGGCTCCTACGAGCAGTACTTC